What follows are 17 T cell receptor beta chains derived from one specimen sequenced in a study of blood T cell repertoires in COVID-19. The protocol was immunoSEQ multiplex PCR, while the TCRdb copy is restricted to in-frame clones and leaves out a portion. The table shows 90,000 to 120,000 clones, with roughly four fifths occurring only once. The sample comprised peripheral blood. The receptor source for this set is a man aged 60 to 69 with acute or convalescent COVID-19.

Here the CDR3 DNA reads TGTGCCAGCAGTGTGAACTCCCAAGAGACCCAGTACTTC. This gives the protein CASSVNSQETQYF. V usage is TRBV2 and J usage is TRBJ2-5, with unresolved D. Germline CDR1 and CDR2: SNHLY and FYNNEI. The CDR3 has 13 amino acids. V was clipped by 4 bases and J by 1 base, with 7 bases between them.

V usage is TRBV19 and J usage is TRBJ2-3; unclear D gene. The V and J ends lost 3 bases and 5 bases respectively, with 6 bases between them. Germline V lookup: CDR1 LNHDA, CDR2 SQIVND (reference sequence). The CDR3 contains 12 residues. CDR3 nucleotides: TGTGCCAGTAGTATGAGAGGAGATACGCAGTATTTT. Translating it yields CASSMRGDTQYF.

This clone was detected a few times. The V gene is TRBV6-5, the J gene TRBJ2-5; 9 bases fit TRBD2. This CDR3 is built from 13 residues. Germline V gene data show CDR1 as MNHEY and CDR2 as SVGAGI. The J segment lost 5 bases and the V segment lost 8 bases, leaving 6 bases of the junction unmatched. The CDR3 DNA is TGTGCCAGCTCGCGGGGGGGAGGTGAGACCCAGTACTTC. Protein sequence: CASSRGGGETQYF.

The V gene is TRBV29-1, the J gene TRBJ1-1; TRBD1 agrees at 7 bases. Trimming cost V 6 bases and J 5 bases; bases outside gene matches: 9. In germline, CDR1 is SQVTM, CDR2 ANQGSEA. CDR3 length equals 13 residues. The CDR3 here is CSVAETGRTEAFF. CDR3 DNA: TGCAGCGTGGCAGAGACAGGGAGGACTGAAGCTTTCTTT.

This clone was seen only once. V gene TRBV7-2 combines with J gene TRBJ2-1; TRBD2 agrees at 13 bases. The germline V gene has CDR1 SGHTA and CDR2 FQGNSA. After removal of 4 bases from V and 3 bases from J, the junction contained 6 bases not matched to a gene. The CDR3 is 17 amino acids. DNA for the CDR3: TGTGCCAGCAGCTCACTAGCGGGAGGGGTAATCTACAATGAGCAGTTCTTC. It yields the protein CASSSLAGGVIYNEQFF.

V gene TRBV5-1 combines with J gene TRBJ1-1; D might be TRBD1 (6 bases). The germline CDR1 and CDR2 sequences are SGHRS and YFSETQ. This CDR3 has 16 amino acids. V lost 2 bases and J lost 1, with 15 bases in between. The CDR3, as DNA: TGCGCCAGCAGCTTACCCCGACAGGCTGGGAACACTGAAGCTTTCTTT. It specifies CASSLPRQAGNTEAFF.

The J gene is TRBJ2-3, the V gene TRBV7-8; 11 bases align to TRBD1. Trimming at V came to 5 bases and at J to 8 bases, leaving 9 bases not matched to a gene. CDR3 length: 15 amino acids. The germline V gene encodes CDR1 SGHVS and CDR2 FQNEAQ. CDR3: CASSRGTGGLGTQYF. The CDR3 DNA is TGTGCCAGCAGCCGAGGGACAGGGGGTTTGGGTACGCAGTATTTT. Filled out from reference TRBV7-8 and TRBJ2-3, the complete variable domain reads GAGVSQSPRYKVAKRGQDVALRCDPISGHVSLFWYQQALGQGPEFLTYFQNEAQLDKSGLPSDRFFAERPEGSVSTLKIQRTQQEDSAVYLCASSRGTGGLGTQYFGPGTRLTVL.

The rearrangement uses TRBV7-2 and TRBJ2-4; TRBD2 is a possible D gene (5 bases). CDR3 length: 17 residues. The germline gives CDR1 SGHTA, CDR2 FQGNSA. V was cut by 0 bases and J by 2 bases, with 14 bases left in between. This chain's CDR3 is CASSLAGLARTKNIQYF. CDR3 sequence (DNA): TGTGCCAGCAGCTTAGCCGGGCTAGCACGGACCAAAAACATTCAGTACTTC.

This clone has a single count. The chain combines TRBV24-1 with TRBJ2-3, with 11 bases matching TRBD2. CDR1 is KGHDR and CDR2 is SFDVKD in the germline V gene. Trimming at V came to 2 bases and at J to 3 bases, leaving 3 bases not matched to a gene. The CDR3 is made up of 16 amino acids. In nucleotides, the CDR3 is TGTGCCACCAGTGATTGGACTAGCGGGTTAACAGATACGCAGTATTTT. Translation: CATSDWTSGLTDTQYF.

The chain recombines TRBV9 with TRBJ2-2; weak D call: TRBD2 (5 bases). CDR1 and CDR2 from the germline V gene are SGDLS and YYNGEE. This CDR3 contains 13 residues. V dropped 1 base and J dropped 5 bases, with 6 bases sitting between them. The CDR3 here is CASSVRETGELFF. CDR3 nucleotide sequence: TGTGCCAGCAGCGTACGGGAAACCGGGGAGCTGTTTTTT.

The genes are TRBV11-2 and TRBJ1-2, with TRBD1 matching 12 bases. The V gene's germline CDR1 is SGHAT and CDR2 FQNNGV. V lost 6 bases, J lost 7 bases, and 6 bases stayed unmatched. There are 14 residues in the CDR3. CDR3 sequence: CASSTGTGGLGYTF. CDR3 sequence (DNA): TGTGCCAGCAGTACCGGGACAGGGGGCCTTGGCTACACCTTC.

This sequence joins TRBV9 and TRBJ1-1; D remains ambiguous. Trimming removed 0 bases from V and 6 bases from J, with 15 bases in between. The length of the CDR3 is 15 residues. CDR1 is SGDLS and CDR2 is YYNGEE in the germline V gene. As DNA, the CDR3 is TGTGCCAGCAGCGTAGGATCATGGGAGGCTCCTGAAGCTTTCTTT. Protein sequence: CASSVGSWEAPEAFF. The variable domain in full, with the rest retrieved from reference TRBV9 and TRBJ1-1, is DSGVTQTPKHLITATGQRVTLRCSPRSGDLSVYWYQQSLDQGLQFLIQYYNGEERAKGNILERFSAQQFPDLHSELNLSSLELGDSALYFCASSVGSWEAPEAFFGQGTRLTVV.

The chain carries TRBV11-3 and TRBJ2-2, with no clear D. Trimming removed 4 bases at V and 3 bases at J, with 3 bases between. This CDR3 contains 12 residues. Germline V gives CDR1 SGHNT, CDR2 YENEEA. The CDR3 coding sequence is TGTGCCAGCAGCTCTTACACCGGGGAGCTGTTTTTT. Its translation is CASSSYTGELFF.

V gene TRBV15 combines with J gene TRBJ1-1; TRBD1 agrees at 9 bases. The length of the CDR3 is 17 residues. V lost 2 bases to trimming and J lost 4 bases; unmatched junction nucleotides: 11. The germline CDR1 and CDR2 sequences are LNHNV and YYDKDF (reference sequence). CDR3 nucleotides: TGTGCCACCAGCAGATCCACAGGGGGCCGAGTGGGCACTGAAGCTTTCTTT. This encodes CATSRSTGGRVGTEAFF.

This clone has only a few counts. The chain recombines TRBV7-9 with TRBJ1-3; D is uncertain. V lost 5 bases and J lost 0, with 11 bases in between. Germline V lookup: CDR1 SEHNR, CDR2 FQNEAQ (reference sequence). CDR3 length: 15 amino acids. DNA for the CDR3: TGTGCCAGCAGCGGGGAGATCAGCTCTGGAAACACCATATATTTT. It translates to CASSGEISSGNTIYF.

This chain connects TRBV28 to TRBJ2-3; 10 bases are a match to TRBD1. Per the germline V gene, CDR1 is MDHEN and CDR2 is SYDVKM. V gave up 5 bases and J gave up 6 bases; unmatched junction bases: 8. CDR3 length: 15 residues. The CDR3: CASSPHGQGGDTQYF. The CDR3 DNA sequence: TGTGCCAGCAGTCCACACGGACAGGGGGGGGATACGCAGTATTTT. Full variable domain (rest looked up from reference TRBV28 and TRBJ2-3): DVKVTQSSRYLVKRTGEKVFLECVQDMDHENMFWYRQDPGLGLRLIYFSYDVKMKEKGDIPEGYSVSREKKERFSLILESASTNQTSMYLCASSPHGQGGDTQYFGPGTRLTVL.

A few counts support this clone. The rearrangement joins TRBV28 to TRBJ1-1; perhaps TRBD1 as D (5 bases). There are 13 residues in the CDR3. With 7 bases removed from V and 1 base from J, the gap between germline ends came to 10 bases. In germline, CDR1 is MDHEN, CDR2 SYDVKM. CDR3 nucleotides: TGTGCCAGCAACAAGGGGCCGAACACTGAAGCTTTCTTT. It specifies CASNKGPNTEAFF.